Given below is one TCR beta chain in context. The sample is drawn from a study of regulatory T cells in long-lasting Graves disease. Relying on iRepertoire HTBI primers and Arm-PCR of CDR3 regions, the team built TCR beta libraries. TCRdb reanalysed the multiplex PCR reads using MiXCR and keeps one entry per CDR3 protein. Of about 660,000 distinct CDR3 sequences listed, 25% to 35% were seen once; the top ten hold under 55%. Time point meaning: persistent/refractory GD, antithyroid drugs over 5 years with positive TRAb. TCR sequences were obtained from RNA taken from PBMCs. Criteria from the American Thyroid Association guidelines were applied to diagnose Graves' disease. The TCR originated in a female donor with Graves disease. Sequenced here: peripheral blood mononuclear cells (PBMCs), sampled when the disease was refractory, from a patient treated with antithyroid drugs.

The CDR3 DNA sequence: TGCAGCGTTGAAGTCTCAGGACTAGCACATTACGAGCAGTACTTC. Translating gives CSVEVSGLAHYEQYF. The chain employs TRBV29-1 and TRBJ2-7; 8 bases fit TRBD2. The V gene end was trimmed by 1 base and the J gene end by 4 bases; junction bases not matched to a gene: 9. There are 15 residues in the CDR3. In germline, CDR1 is SQVTM, CDR2 ANQGSEA.